The present entry profiles one T cell receptor (beta chain) with its context. Its target is unknown. The sample's time point: persistent/refractory GD, antithyroid drugs over 5 years with positive TRAb. The TCR library was prepared using RNA isolated from PBMCs. Staff drew nine milliliters of peripheral blood into EDTA tubes. The entry originates in a study of regulatory T cells in long-lasting Graves disease. On the study more broadly: In persistent Graves' disease, antithyroid drugs had been taken for over 5 years and TSH receptor antibodies stayed positive.

iRepertoire HTBI primers and Arm-PCR of CDR3 regions built TCR beta libraries. From the multiplex PCR reads, TCRdb called clonotypes with MiXCR, one entry per CDR3 protein. The sample shows roughly 700,000 distinct CDR3 sequences, around 32% of them seen only once. Points from the study as a whole: Persistent disease was associated with favored TRBV28 usage and with favored use of TRBJ1-2 and TRBJ2-5.

In germline, CDR1 is SQVTM, CDR2 ANQGSEA. V lost 4 bases and J 2 bases, leaving 8 bases between the germline ends. The length of the CDR3 is 12 residues. This receptor was taken from a female donor with Graves disease. Sequencing used peripheral blood mononuclear cells (PBMCs), obtained when the disease was refractory, from a patient treated with antithyroid drugs. V is TRBV29-1 and J is TRBJ2-5; no clear D. The CDR3 loop reads CSVVAVQETQYF. DNA of the CDR3: TGCAGCGTTGTGGCGGTACAAGAGACCCAGTACTTC. Full variable domain (remainder filled in from reference TRBV29-1 and TRBJ2-5): SAVISQKPSRDICQRGTSLTIQCQVDSQVTMMFWYRQQPGQSLTLIATANQGSEATYESGFVIDKFPISRPNLTFSTLTVSNMSPEDSSIYLCSVVAVQETQYFGPGTRLLVL.